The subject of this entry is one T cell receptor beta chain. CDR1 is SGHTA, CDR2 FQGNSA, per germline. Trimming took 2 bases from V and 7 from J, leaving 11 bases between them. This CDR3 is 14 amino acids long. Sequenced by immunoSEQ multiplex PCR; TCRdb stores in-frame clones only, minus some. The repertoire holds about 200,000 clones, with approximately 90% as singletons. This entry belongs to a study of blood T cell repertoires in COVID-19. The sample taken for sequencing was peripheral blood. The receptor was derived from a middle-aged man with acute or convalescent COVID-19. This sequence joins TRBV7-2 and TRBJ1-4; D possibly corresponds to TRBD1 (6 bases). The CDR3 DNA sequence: TGTGCCAGCAGCTTACAGGGGACGGGTGAAAAACTGTTTTTT. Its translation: CASSLQGTGEKLFF.